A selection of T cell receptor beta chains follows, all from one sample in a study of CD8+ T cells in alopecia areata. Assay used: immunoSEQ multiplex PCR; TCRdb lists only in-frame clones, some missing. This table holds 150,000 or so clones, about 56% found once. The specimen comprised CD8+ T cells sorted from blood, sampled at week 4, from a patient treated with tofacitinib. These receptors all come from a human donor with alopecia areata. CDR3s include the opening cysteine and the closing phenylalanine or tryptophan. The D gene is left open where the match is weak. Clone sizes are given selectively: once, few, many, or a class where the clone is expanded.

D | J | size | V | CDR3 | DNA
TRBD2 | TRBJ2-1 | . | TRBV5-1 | CASSLVAGEYNEQFF | TGCGCCAGCAGCTTGGTGGCGGGGGAGTACAATGAGCAGTTCTTC
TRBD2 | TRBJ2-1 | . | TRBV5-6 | CASSLGGDLTYNEQFF | TGTGCCAGCAGCCTGGGAGGGGATTTGACCTACAATGAGCAGTTCTTC
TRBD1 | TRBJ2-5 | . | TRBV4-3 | CASSQYGTGGAEDQYF | TGCGCCAGCAGCCAGTATGGGACAGGGGGCGCGGAGGACCAGTACTTC
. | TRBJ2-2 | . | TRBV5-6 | CASSLGSGELFF | TGTGCCAGCAGCTTGGGATCCGGGGAGCTGTTTTTT
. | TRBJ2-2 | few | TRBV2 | CASSELSEATGELFF | TGTGCCAGCAGTGAACTGAGCGAGGCCACCGGGGAGCTGTTTTTT
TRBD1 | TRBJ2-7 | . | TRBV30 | CAWRLPGQGIFYEQYF | TGTGCCTGGAGACTTCCGGGACAGGGAATTTTTTACGAGCAGTACTTC
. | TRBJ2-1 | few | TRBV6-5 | CASSYLNEQFF | TGTGCCAGCAGTTACCTCAATGAGCAGTTCTTC
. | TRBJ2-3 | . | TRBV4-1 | CASSQDRALGTDTQYF | TGCGCCAGCAGCCAAGACCGGGCCTTGGGCACAGATACGCAGTATTTT
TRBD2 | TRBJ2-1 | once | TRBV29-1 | CSVRVGSGGDEQFF | TGCAGCGTTAGGGTCGGCAGCGGGGGTGACGAGCAGTTCTTC
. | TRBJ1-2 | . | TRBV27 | CASSLGGPNYGYTF | TGTGCCAGCAGTTTGGGGGGTCCTAACTATGGCTACACCTTC
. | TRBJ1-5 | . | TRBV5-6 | CASSDYRGTPNSNQPQHF | TGTGCCAGCAGCGACTACCGAGGGACACCCAATAGCAATCAGCCCCAGCATTTT
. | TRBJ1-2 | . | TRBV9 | CASSDSTQEDGYGYTF | TGTGCCAGCAGCGACTCCACTCAGGAGGACGGCTATGGCTACACCTTC
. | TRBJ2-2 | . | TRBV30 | CAWSASNTGELFF | TGTGCCTGGAGCGCCTCGAACACCGGGGAGCTGTTTTTT